These 16 T cell receptor beta chains originate from one sample sequenced in a study of OX40 agonist ivuxolimab in advanced cancers. TCRdb keeps only in-frame clones here, not all; method: immunoSEQ multiplex PCR. The table lists roughly 72,000 clones, 85% to 90% of them singletons. This specimen consisted of CD4+ or CD8+ T cells sorted from blood, obtained in a trial of the OX40 agonist ivuxolimab. The receptor source for this set is an adult with an advanced solid tumor such as melanoma, head and neck, liver or kidney cancer.

The chain has TRBV5-4 and TRBJ2-1; 12 bases agree with TRBD2. Germline CDR1 and CDR2: SGHNT and YYREEE (reference sequence). V gave up 4 bases and J gave up 4 bases; unmatched junction bases: 9. The CDR3 consists of 17 residues. The CDR3 region is CASSPKLLAGGYNEQFF. DNA for the CDR3: TGTGCCAGCAGCCCGAAACTTCTAGCGGGGGGGTACAATGAGCAGTTCTTC.

This chain joins TRBV27 and TRBJ1-1; D unresolved. Germline loops: CDR1 MNHEY, CDR2 SMNVEV (reference sequence). The CDR3 is made up of 9 amino acids. V shed 5 bases and J shed 11 bases, with 6 bases lying between them. The CDR3 DNA reads as TGTGCCAGCAGTCCCGGGGCTTTCTTT. It specifies CASSPGAFF.

The chain carries TRBV5-1 and TRBJ2-5; possible D gene TRBD2, 6 bases. Germline values: CDR1 SGHRS, CDR2 YFSETQ. V was pared by 5 bases and J by 5 bases, with 19 bases between. The CDR3 runs to 15 residues. CDR3 region: CASSPTLRRAETQYF. In DNA form, the CDR3 reads TGCGCCAGCAGTCCAACTTTGAGGAGGGCTGAGACCCAGTACTTC. Based on the CDR3 plus reference TRBV5-1 and TRBJ2-5, the full variable domain is KAGVTQTPRYLIKTRGQQVTLSCSPISGHRSVSWYQQTPGQGLQFLFEYFSETQRNKGNFPGRFSGRQFSNSRSEMNVSTLELGDSALYLCASSPTLRRAETQYFGPGTRLLVL.

The chain is built from TRBV2 and TRBJ2-2, with 8 bases lining up with TRBD1. CDR1 is SNHLY and CDR2 is FYNNEI in the germline V gene. V lost 8 bases, J lost 6 bases, and 5 bases stayed unmatched. CDR3 length equals 13 residues. Here the CDR3 reads CASGQGWAGELFF. DNA of the CDR3: TGTGCCAGCGGACAGGGTTGGGCCGGGGAGCTGTTTTTT.

This clone was seen only a few times. The V call is TRBV28, the J call TRBJ2-1; no reliable D call. Trimming removed 8 bases at V and 9 bases at J, with 8 bases between. Germline V lookup: CDR1 MDHEN, CDR2 SYDVKM. The CDR3 is 10 residues long. CDR3 protein: CASGRGEQFF. The CDR3 DNA reads TGTGCCAGCGGTAGAGGTGAGCAGTTCTTC.

DNA for the CDR3: TGTGCCAGCTCACCAAGGAGTAGGGAAGCAGGGGGCTACACCTTC. This translates into CASSPRSREAGGYTF. V is TRBV18 and J is TRBJ1-2; D might be TRBD1 (5 bases). The CDR3 is 15 amino acids. CDR1 and CDR2 from the germline V gene are KGHSH and LQKENI. Trimming removed 2 bases from V and 8 bases from J, with 18 bases in between.

The chain uses TRBV5-1 and TRBJ2-7, with D perhaps TRBD1 (6 bases). The CDR3 is made up of 14 amino acids. From germline, CDR1 is SGHRS and CDR2 YFSETQ. The V and J ends lost 1 base and 2 bases respectively, with 10 bases between them. CDR3 residues: CASSLSGDAYEQYF. CDR3 DNA: TGCGCCAGCAGCTTGTCAGGGGATGCCTACGAGCAGTACTTC.

The chain couples TRBV5-1 to TRBJ1-2; D gene unclear. CDR1 SGHRS and CDR2 YFSETQ come from the germline V gene. This CDR3 is built from 17 residues. V lost 2 bases, J lost 0 bases, and 17 bases lay in between. CDR3 protein: CASSFSSAGSANYGYTF. CDR3 DNA: TGCGCCAGCAGCTTTTCCTCCGCGGGGTCAGCTAACTATGGCTACACCTTC.

The chain recombines TRBV19 with TRBJ1-2; D may be TRBD1 (6 bases). Trimming removed 4 bases from V and 3 bases from J, with 15 bases in between. The germline V gene has CDR1 LNHDA and CDR2 SQIVND (reference sequence). This CDR3 has 15 residues. The CDR3: CASSKQGQADYGYTF. CDR3 bases: TGTGCCAGTAGTAAACAGGGTCAGGCGGACTATGGCTACACCTTC.

The sample holds a few counts of this clone. The genes are TRBV7-3 and TRBJ2-1; 14 nucleotides line up with TRBD2. Trimming took 5 bases from V and 8 from J; bases not matched to a gene: 8. CDR3 length: 16 residues. Germline CDR1 and CDR2: SGHTA and FQGTGA. The DNA of the CDR3 is TGTGCCAGCAGCGCTCCCGGGACTAGCGGGAGTTATGAGCAGTTCTTC. Protein product: CASSAPGTSGSYEQFF.

The chain recombines TRBV6-1 with TRBJ1-6; D is possibly TRBD1 (6 bases). V was pared by 3 bases and J by 7 bases, with 19 bases between. Germline V gene data show CDR1 as MNHNS and CDR2 as SASEGT. CDR3 size: 17 residues. The CDR3 spells CASSELRGRDENSPLHF. CDR3 nucleotides: TGTGCCAGCAGTGAGTTGCGGGGGCGCGATGAGAATTCACCCCTCCACTTT.

The V call is TRBV9, the J call TRBJ1-1; 9 bases are a match to TRBD1. The length of the CDR3 is 13 residues. The V segment lost 6 bases and the J segment 11 bases; nucleotides outside the gene matches: 11. CDR1 and CDR2 (germline): SGDLS, YYNGEE. The CDR3: CASTATHRGQAFF. The CDR3 nucleotides read TGTGCCAGCACGGCTACCCACAGGGGGCAGGCTTTCTTT.

Worth noting for this clone: The same CDR3 is also encoded by other DNA sequences in this sample. The CDR3 region has the DNA TGTGCCACATACCCAGAGAAATCCCCCTCTCTAGAGCAGTACTTC. It yields the protein CATYPEKSPSLEQYF. V and J are TRBV6-1 and TRBJ2-7; D unresolved. The germline CDR1 and CDR2 sequences are MNHNS and SASEGT. This CDR3 has 15 residues. The V and J ends lost 10 bases and 7 bases respectively, with 26 bases between them.

The chain joins TRBV6-6 to TRBJ2-7; tentatively, D is TRBD1 or TRBD2 (5 bases each). This CDR3 is 13 amino acids long. Germline lookup yields CDR1 MNHNY and CDR2 SVGAGI (reference sequence). V lost 6 bases and J 7 bases, leaving 16 bases between the germline ends. CDR3 in DNA: TGTGCCAGCAGGGGAAGCCCGGGGCAAGAGCAGTACTTC. It translates to CASRGSPGQEQYF.

This rearrangement joins TRBV5-4 to TRBJ1-2; 7 positions agree with TRBD1. There are 13 residues in the CDR3. With 3 bases clipped from V and 8 bases from J, the junction kept 7 bases outside the gene matches. The germline CDR1 and CDR2 sequences are SGHNT and YYREEE (reference sequence). The CDR3, as DNA: TGTGCCAGCAGCTCTCGACAGGGAAGAGGCTACACCTTC. It encodes CASSSRQGRGYTF.

J is TRBJ2-5 and V is TRBV7-6; TRBD1 is a possible D gene (5 bases). V dropped 4 bases and J dropped 2 bases, with 14 bases sitting between them. This CDR3 has 15 amino acids. Germline lookup yields CDR1 SGHVS and CDR2 FNYEAQ. As DNA, the CDR3 is TGTGCCAGCAGCTCGACAATTCAGGGACAAGAGACCCAGTACTTC. Translation gives CASSSTIQGQETQYF.